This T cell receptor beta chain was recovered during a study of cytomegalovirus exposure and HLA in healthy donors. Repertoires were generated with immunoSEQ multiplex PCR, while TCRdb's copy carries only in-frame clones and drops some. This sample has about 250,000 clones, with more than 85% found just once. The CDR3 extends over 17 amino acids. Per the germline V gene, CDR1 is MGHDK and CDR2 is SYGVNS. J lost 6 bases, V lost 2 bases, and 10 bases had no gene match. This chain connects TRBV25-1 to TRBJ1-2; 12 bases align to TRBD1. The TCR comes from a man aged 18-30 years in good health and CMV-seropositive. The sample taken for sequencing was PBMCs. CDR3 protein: CASSEPKGQGATDGYTF. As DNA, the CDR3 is TGTGCCAGCAGTGAACCCAAGGGACAGGGGGCAACTGATGGCTACACCTTC.